This is a list of T cell receptor beta chains from one sample in a study of blood T cell repertoires in COVID-19. Measured with immunoSEQ multiplex PCR; TCRdb has only the in-frame clones, and not every one. This repertoire shows 200,000 to 250,000 clones, 70% to 90% found once; its top ten account for approximately 2.4%. Input material: peripheral blood. These TCRs come from a man aged 30 to 39 with COVID-19, enrolled during active disease. CDR3s include the opening cysteine and the closing phenylalanine or tryptophan. D genes are given only for firm matches.

CDR3aa: CASSSDRGRTEAFF
v_gene: TRBV27
j_gene: TRBJ1-1
d_gene: TRBD1

CDR3aa: CASSQAGTSDGTEAFF
v_gene: TRBV3-1/TRBV3-2
j_gene: TRBJ1-1
d_gene: .

CDR3aa: CASRSLSPDQPQHF
v_gene: TRBV19
j_gene: TRBJ1-5
d_gene: .

CDR3aa: CASSHSSGDTEAFF
v_gene: TRBV27
j_gene: TRBJ1-1
d_gene: .

CDR3aa: CASSMIRGGRVESSYNEQFF
v_gene: TRBV19
j_gene: TRBJ2-1
d_gene: TRBD2

CDR3aa: CASSLDLMNEKLFF
v_gene: TRBV5-4
j_gene: TRBJ1-4
d_gene: .

CDR3aa: CASSLGGGSHGNTEAFF
v_gene: TRBV5-1
j_gene: TRBJ1-1
d_gene: .

CDR3aa: CATSAPSGEQFF
v_gene: TRBV24-1
j_gene: TRBJ2-1
d_gene: .

CDR3aa: CASGSGQAGGGEQYF
v_gene: TRBV12-5
j_gene: TRBJ2-7
d_gene: .

CDR3aa: CASKPAGLAGLYEQYF
v_gene: TRBV27
j_gene: TRBJ2-7
d_gene: TRBD2

CDR3aa: CASSSADRGGVDGYTF
v_gene: TRBV6-6
j_gene: TRBJ1-2
d_gene: TRBD1

CDR3aa: CASSQTVVQGRTGELFF
v_gene: TRBV4-1
j_gene: TRBJ2-2
d_gene: .

CDR3aa: CATATGVPTGELFF
v_gene: TRBV19
j_gene: TRBJ2-2
d_gene: TRBD1

CDR3aa: CASTQRPGLEAFF
v_gene: TRBV27
j_gene: TRBJ1-1
d_gene: .

CDR3aa: CSVVVSGGTQFF
v_gene: TRBV29-1
j_gene: TRBJ2-1
d_gene: .

CDR3aa: CASSHGDRGLSPAGYTF
v_gene: TRBV3-1/TRBV3-2
j_gene: TRBJ1-2
d_gene: TRBD1

CDR3aa: CASSPSSYEQYF
v_gene: TRBV12-3/TRBV12-4
j_gene: TRBJ2-7
d_gene: .

CDR3aa: CATSLEQGNYGYTF
v_gene: TRBV2
j_gene: TRBJ1-2
d_gene: .

CDR3aa: CTSSPGGHSQETQYF
v_gene: TRBV6-5
j_gene: TRBJ2-5
d_gene: TRBD1

CDR3aa: CASSHSSGEYNEQFF
v_gene: TRBV7-2
j_gene: TRBJ2-1
d_gene: .

CDR3aa: CASSIGGSNYGYTF
v_gene: TRBV19
j_gene: TRBJ1-2
d_gene: .

CDR3aa: CASSPPESYGYTF
v_gene: TRBV18
j_gene: TRBJ1-2
d_gene: .

CDR3aa: CASSSSGTSSNEQFF
v_gene: TRBV7-9
j_gene: TRBJ2-1
d_gene: TRBD2

CDR3aa: CASSYRPGASYSNQPQHF
v_gene: TRBV6-2/TRBV6-3
j_gene: TRBJ1-5
d_gene: .

CDR3aa: CASSLERRAVAYEQYF
v_gene: TRBV11-2
j_gene: TRBJ2-7
d_gene: .

CDR3aa: CASSYTQGRNTEAFF
v_gene: TRBV5-1
j_gene: TRBJ1-1
d_gene: TRBD1

CDR3aa: CASSAGLAAYEQYF
v_gene: TRBV9
j_gene: TRBJ2-7
d_gene: TRBD2

CDR3aa: CASSSQRGYSYNEQFF
v_gene: TRBV11-2
j_gene: TRBJ2-1
d_gene: .

CDR3aa: CASSSTPYNEQFF
v_gene: TRBV6-5
j_gene: TRBJ2-1
d_gene: .

CDR3aa: CASSPGYAYNSPLHF
v_gene: TRBV7-3
j_gene: TRBJ1-6
d_gene: .

CDR3aa: CASSSPRRAPEQYF
v_gene: TRBV6-5
j_gene: TRBJ2-7
d_gene: .

CDR3aa: CASSQGFLGAYEQYF
v_gene: TRBV4-3
j_gene: TRBJ2-7
d_gene: .

CDR3aa: CASSIGQLGGEKLFF
v_gene: TRBV19
j_gene: TRBJ1-4
d_gene: .

CDR3aa: CASSLDRRGRGGNTIYF
v_gene: TRBV11-3
j_gene: TRBJ1-3
d_gene: TRBD1

CDR3aa: CASSLATGELFF
v_gene: TRBV4-2
j_gene: TRBJ2-2
d_gene: .

CDR3aa: CASSLEGDLQPQHF
v_gene: TRBV7-8
j_gene: TRBJ1-5
d_gene: .

CDR3aa: CASSLGDRGGTGELFF
v_gene: TRBV13
j_gene: TRBJ2-2
d_gene: TRBD1

CDR3aa: CASRAYTSGRLYEQYF
v_gene: TRBV27
j_gene: TRBJ2-7
d_gene: TRBD2

CDR3aa: CASSLIGQGRNEKLFF
v_gene: TRBV28
j_gene: TRBJ1-4
d_gene: TRBD1

CDR3aa: CASRPRLAGFNEQFF
v_gene: TRBV7-2
j_gene: TRBJ2-1
d_gene: TRBD2

CDR3aa: CASSAGVEAFF
v_gene: TRBV7-9
j_gene: TRBJ1-1
d_gene: .

CDR3aa: CASSLSRVDEKLFF
v_gene: TRBV7-2
j_gene: TRBJ1-4
d_gene: .

CDR3aa: CASSLSMVGNQPQHF
v_gene: TRBV7-2
j_gene: TRBJ1-5
d_gene: .

CDR3aa: CASSEIAGGPVGEQFF
v_gene: TRBV6-1
j_gene: TRBJ2-1
d_gene: TRBD2

CDR3aa: CASSAVTEQGLREKLFF
v_gene: TRBV25-1
j_gene: TRBJ1-4
d_gene: .

CDR3aa: CAISEFAGGLYNEQFF
v_gene: TRBV10-3
j_gene: TRBJ2-1
d_gene: TRBD2

CDR3aa: CASSLTANLYNEQFF
v_gene: TRBV11-3
j_gene: TRBJ2-1
d_gene: .

CDR3aa: CASSVVGGRYNEQFF
v_gene: TRBV9
j_gene: TRBJ2-1
d_gene: .

CDR3aa: CASSYNPTSGETQYF
v_gene: TRBV6-5
j_gene: TRBJ2-5
d_gene: .